This T cell receptor beta chain stems from a study of STAT5B mutations in CD4+ large granular lymphocyte leukemia. The CDR3 runs 13 residues. Germline V lookup: CDR1 MDHEN, CDR2 SYDVKM. V lost 5 bases, J lost 8 bases, and 5 bases stayed unmatched. Sequenced by immunoSEQ multiplex PCR; TCRdb stores in-frame clones only, minus some. The repertoire holds some 30,000 clones, with around four fifths as singletons. The rearrangement uses TRBV28 and TRBJ1-2, with 10 positions matching TRBD1. This clonotype originated in a human donor in good health. The sample taken for sequencing was CD4+ T cells from blood buffy coats. The CDR3 sequence: CASSRQGARGYTF. DNA of the CDR3: TGTGCCAGCAGTCGACAGGGGGCCAGAGGCTACACCTTC.